This T cell receptor (beta chain) emerged from a study of shared clonotypes between healthy human individuals. Study findings and constraints: Large sequencing depth failed to make sorted-subset sequencing complete, rarefaction showed.

TCRdb keeps only in-frame clones here, not all; method: immunoSEQ multiplex PCR. The sample contains over 2 million clones, around 93% of which appear only once. In the case of this clone: Its target is unknown. The same CDR3 arises from other DNA sequences in this sample as well.

The source material was naive CD4+ T cells from PBMCs. Described subset: CD45RA+ positively selected. The receptor's source is a man in his late teens or twenties in good health. Some clones in this sample may be carry-over from other donors' samples.

DNA of the CDR3: TGTGCCAGCAGTTTCGCGGGGAACACTGAAGCTTTCTTT. Protein sequence: CASSFAGNTEAFF. This chain uses TRBV28 with TRBJ1-1; no definite D call. CDR3 length: 13 amino acids. Trimming left V 3 bases short and J 1 base short, with 6 bases between. Germline CDR1 is MDHEN and CDR2 is SYDVKM.